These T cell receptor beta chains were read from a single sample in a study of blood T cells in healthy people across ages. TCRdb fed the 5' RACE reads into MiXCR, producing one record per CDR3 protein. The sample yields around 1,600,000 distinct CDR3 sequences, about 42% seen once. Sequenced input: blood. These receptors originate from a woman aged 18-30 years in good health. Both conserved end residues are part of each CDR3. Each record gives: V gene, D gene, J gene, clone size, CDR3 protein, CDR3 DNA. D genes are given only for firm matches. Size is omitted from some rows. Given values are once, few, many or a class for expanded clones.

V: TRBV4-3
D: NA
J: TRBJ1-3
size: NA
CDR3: CASSQARVGNTIYF
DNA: TGCGCCAGCAGCCAAGCGAGGGTTGGAAACACCATATATTTT

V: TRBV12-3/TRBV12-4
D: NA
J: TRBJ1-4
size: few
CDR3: CASSPQGRGEKLFF
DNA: TGTGCCAGCAGCCCTCAGGGGAGAGGGGAAAAACTGTTTTTT

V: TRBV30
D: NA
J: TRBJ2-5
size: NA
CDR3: CAWSVRQDGETQYF
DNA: TGTGCCTGGAGTGTACGCCAGGACGGAGAGACCCAGTACTTC

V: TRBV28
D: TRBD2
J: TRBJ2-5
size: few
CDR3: CASSLTLAEYNEQYF
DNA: TGTGCCAGCAGTTTAACCCTAGCGGAATACAATGAGCAGTACTTC

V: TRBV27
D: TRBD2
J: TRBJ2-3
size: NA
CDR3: CASSLGLRGEDLPDTQYF
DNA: TGTGCCAGCAGTCTCGGCCTTCGGGGGGAGGATTTGCCAGATACGCAGTATTTT

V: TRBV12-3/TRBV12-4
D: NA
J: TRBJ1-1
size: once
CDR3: CASTDPDTEAFF
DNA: TGTGCCAGCACTGACCCGGACACTGAAGCTTTCTTT

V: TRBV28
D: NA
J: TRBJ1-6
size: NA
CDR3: CASSLTPSDFGVNSPLHF
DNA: TGTGCCAGCAGTTTAACACCCTCCGATTTCGGGGTTAATTCACCCCTCCACTTT

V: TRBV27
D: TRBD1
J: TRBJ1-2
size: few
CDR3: CASSLTGTGGWVGYGYTF
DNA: TGTGCCAGCAGTTTAACCGGGACAGGGGGCTGGGTGGGCTATGGCTACACCTTC

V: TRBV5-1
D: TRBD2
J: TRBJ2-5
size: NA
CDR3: CASGFLAGQETQYF
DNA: TGCGCCAGCGGGTTTCTAGCGGGCCAAGAGACCCAGTACTTC

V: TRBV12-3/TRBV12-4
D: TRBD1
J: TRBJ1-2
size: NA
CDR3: CASRIRQGEFYGYTF
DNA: TGTGCCAGCAGAATCAGACAGGGGGAATTCTATGGCTACACCTTC

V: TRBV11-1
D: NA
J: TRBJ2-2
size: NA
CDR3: CASSRRDIGELFF
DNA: TGTGCCAGCAGCCGCCGGGACATAGGGGAGCTGTTTTTT

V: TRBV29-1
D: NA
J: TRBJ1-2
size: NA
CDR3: CSVDRKDYGYTF
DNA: TGCAGCGTTGACAGGAAGGATTATGGCTACACCTTC